This T cell receptor beta chain was documented in a study of blood T cell repertoires in COVID-19. Turning to the study itself: Samples of COVID-19 (acute and convalescent) were obtained from the United States, Italy and Spain. Nucleic acid was either cDNA or gDNA, and it came from T cells, B-cell-depleted T cells, or PBMCs.

The CDR3 spans 13 residues. CDR1 SQVTM and CDR2 ANQGSEA come from the germline V gene. V lost 4 bases and J lost 8, with 15 bases in between. Per the study methods: Amplified reference gene primers provided the basis for estimating nucleated cell counts. This table comes from immunoSEQ multiplex PCR, and its TCRdb copy is limited to in-frame clones, with some not included. The V and J calls and clone size come from that table; D and trimming were worked out from the DNA. The repertoire includes approximately 290,000 clones, around nine tenths of them detected once, and around 13% sits in the top ten.

The sequenced sample consisted of peripheral blood. V is TRBV29-1 and J is TRBJ2-1; D may be TRBD2 (5 bases). This TCR was recovered from a woman between 55 and 75 years old with acute or convalescent COVID-19. DNA for the CDR3: TGCAGCGTTGGGTTTTATAGCGCGCATGAGCAGTTCTTC. Protein sequence: CSVGFYSAHEQFF.